This passage covers 17 T cell receptor beta chains from one sample sequenced in a study of shared T cell receptors in the human thymus. The table came from immunoSEQ multiplex PCR; TCRdb's copy has only in-frame clones and leaves some out. The sample holds 450,000 to 650,000 clones; approximately 80% are singletons and the top ten take 0.013%. These same records also appear under a second study, on human thymus T cells.

The material sequenced was thymocytes. These receptor sequences come from a boy under three years old with a congenital heart defect.

V usage is TRBV6-5 and J usage is TRBJ2-7, with 9 bases lining up with TRBD2. The CDR3 is 15 residues long. With 6 bases clipped from V and 5 bases from J, the junction kept 11 bases outside the gene matches. The germline CDR1 and CDR2 sequences are MNHEY and SVGAGI. The CDR3 DNA reads TGTGCCAGCAGCCCCTCTGCGGGAGGGTACCACGAGCAGTACTTC. Protein: CASSPSAGGYHEQYF.

This clone was found once. The chain is built from TRBV29-1 and TRBJ2-1; 11 bases fit TRBD2. The CDR3 is 19 residues long. Unmatched junction bases numbered 14, after V lost 4 bases and J lost 0 bases. Germline V gene lookup returns CDR1 SQVTM and CDR2 ANQGSEA. This CDR3 reads CSVAQDSGRAISSYNEQFF. DNA for the CDR3: TGCAGCGTTGCCCAGGATAGCGGGAGGGCCATCAGCTCCTACAATGAGCAGTTCTTC.

This sequence joins TRBV6-1 and TRBJ2-7, with D maybe TRBD2 (6 bases). The CDR3 contains 17 residues. With 2 bases removed from V and 5 bases from J, the gap between germline ends came to 22 bases. Germline-derived CDR1 and CDR2 are MNHNS and SASEGT. Written as DNA, the CDR3 is TGTGCCAGCAGTGAACAAGGAGGAGGGCAGGGAGGCCACGAGCAGTACTTC. Translation: CASSEQGGGQGGHEQYF.

The chain recombines TRBV7-3 with TRBJ1-2; D perhaps matches TRBD1 (6 bases). This CDR3 region has 14 residues. Germline V CDR1 and CDR2: SGHTA, FQGTGA. Between the trimmed V and J ends, which lost 5 bases and 3 bases, there was a span of 13 bases. The CDR3 loop is CASSQRPGDYGYTF. CDR3 sequence (DNA): TGTGCCAGCAGCCAAAGGCCAGGGGACTATGGCTACACCTTC.

The J gene is TRBJ2-2, the V gene TRBV5-4; D perhaps matches TRBD2 (6 bases). The CDR3 sequence is 15 residues long. With 4 bases removed from V and 4 bases from J, the gap between germline ends came to 14 bases. Germline values: CDR1 SGHNT, CDR2 YYREEE (reference sequence). As DNA, the CDR3 is TGTGCCAGCAGCCCGACGACTAGTTTCACCGGGGAGCTGTTTTTT. This sequence encodes CASSPTTSFTGELFF.

The rearrangement links TRBV6-4 to TRBJ2-7; possibly TRBD2 for D (5 bases). The CDR3 extends over 16 amino acids. Germline CDR1 MRHNA, CDR2 SNTAGT. V was trimmed by 3 bases and J by 4 bases, leaving 19 bases between them. This CDR3 is CASSDWETPGLYEQYF. DNA of the CDR3: TGTGCCAGCAGTGATTGGGAGACACCGGGATTATACGAGCAGTACTTC.

The V call is TRBV15, the J call TRBJ1-2; TRBD1 matches 7 bases. Per the germline V gene, CDR1 is LNHNV and CDR2 is YYDKDF (reference sequence). Germline trimming cut 0 bases from V and 7 bases from J; bases unmatched to any gene: 8. The CDR3 has 15 amino acids. The CDR3 sequence is CATSRDAGGDRGYTF. The CDR3 DNA reads TGTGCCACCAGCAGAGATGCAGGGGGTGATCGTGGCTACACCTTC.

This clone was counted between two and nine times. The V gene is TRBV5-6, the J gene TRBJ2-6, with a possible D match to TRBD2 (5 bases). Trimming removed 1 base from V and 0 bases from J, with 17 bases in between. The CDR3 totals 19 residues. The germline V gene encodes CDR1 SGHDT and CDR2 YYEEEE. CDR3 nucleotides: TGTGCCAGCAGCTTGTGGAGGTTTAAGTTGCCCTCTGGGGCCAACGTCCTGACTTTC. Its translation: CASSLWRFKLPSGANVLTF.

This chain links TRBV2 with TRBJ1-1, with D possibly matching TRBD1 (5 bases). The germline CDR1 and CDR2 sequences are SNHLY and FYNNEI. The CDR3 covers 17 residues. The V end was cut by 6 bases, the J end by 1 base, with 21 bases between. CDR3 sequence reads: CASSDITGRQGNTEAFF. As DNA, the CDR3 is TGTGCCAGCAGCGATATTACCGGGAGGCAGGGGAACACTGAAGCTTTCTTT.

The chain links TRBV9 to TRBJ1-5; tentative D call: TRBD1 (5 bases). The CDR3 spans 14 residues. The V and J ends lost 0 bases and 2 bases respectively, with 6 bases between them. The germline V gene has CDR1 SGDLS and CDR2 YYNGEE. CDR3 DNA: TGTGCCAGCAGCGTAGCCAGGGGCAATCAGCCCCAGCATTTT. Translation: CASSVARGNQPQHF.

This chain joins TRBV11-3 and TRBJ2-7; 7 nucleotides line up with TRBD2. V trimming: 2 bases; J trimming: 4 bases; junction bases outside the gene matches: 8. Germline CDR1 SGHNT, CDR2 YENEEA. CDR3 length: 15 amino acids. DNA for the CDR3: TGTGCCAGCAGCTTAATTGCGCGGGAGAGGTACGAGCAGTACTTC. It is translated as CASSLIARERYEQYF.

V is TRBV5-1 and J is TRBJ1-3; no clear D gene. The V gene's germline CDR1 is SGHRS and CDR2 YFSETQ. Trimming left V 1 base short and J 3 bases short, with 8 bases between. This CDR3 region has 14 residues. Here the CDR3 reads CASSLLSGGNTIYF. The CDR3 region has the DNA TGCGCCAGCAGCTTGTTGTCGGGTGGAAACACCATATATTTT. The full variable domain, rest sourced from reference TRBV5-1 and TRBJ1-3, is KAGVTQTPRYLIKTRGQQVTLSCSPISGHRSVSWYQQTPGQGLQFLFEYFSETQRNKGNFPGRFSGRQFSNSRSEMNVSTLELGDSALYLCASSLLSGGNTIYFGEGSWLTVV.

This clone showed up just once. V usage is TRBV11-3 and J usage is TRBJ2-7; D might be TRBD2 (5 bases). V gave up 4 bases and J gave up 3 bases, with 13 bases separating them. This CDR3 contains 14 residues. The germline V gene has CDR1 SGHNT and CDR2 YENEEA. Here the CDR3 DNA reads TGTGCCAGCAGCTCCATGGGCGGGCTCTACGAGCAGTACTTC. Translation gives CASSSMGGLYEQYF.

This sequence joins TRBV28 and TRBJ2-3; tentatively, D is TRBD2 (7 bases). The germline CDR1 and CDR2 sequences are MDHEN and SYDVKM. Trimming removed 8 bases at V and 3 bases at J, with 24 bases between. The CDR3 loop spans 17 amino acids. CDR3 residues: CASPSLGGGIGTDTQYF. CDR3 nucleotides: TGTGCCAGCCCATCGCTAGGGGGAGGGATTGGAACAGATACGCAGTATTTT. Together with reference TRBV28 and TRBJ2-3, the CDR3 gives the full variable domain: DVKVTQSSRYLVKRTGEKVFLECVQDMDHENMFWYRQDPGLGLRLIYFSYDVKMKEKGDIPEGYSVSREKKERFSLILESASTNQTSMYLCASPSLGGGIGTDTQYFGPGTRLTVL.

This clone was seen just once. The V call is TRBV4-3, the J call TRBJ1-2; possibly TRBD1 for D (5 bases). The germline gives CDR1 LGHNA, CDR2 YSLEER. This CDR3 spans 15 amino acids. V lost 0 bases to trimming and J lost 1 base, with 9 bases between them. The CDR3 nucleotides are TGCGCCAGCAGCCAAGATGGGGCAAATAACTATGGCTACACCTTC. As protein: CASSQDGANNYGYTF.

In its sample, this clone was seen once. The J gene is TRBJ2-7, the V gene TRBV28, with 7 bases that match TRBD2. Germline V gene lookup returns CDR1 MDHEN and CDR2 SYDVKM. The CDR3 covers 15 residues. The trim removed 3 bases at V and 0 bases at J, leaving 5 bases unmatched. CDR3 sequence: CASSFWRESSYEQYF. DNA of the CDR3: TGTGCCAGCAGTTTCTGGCGGGAGAGCTCCTACGAGCAGTACTTC. Drawing the rest from reference TRBV28 and TRBJ2-7, the complete variable domain is DVKVTQSSRYLVKRTGEKVFLECVQDMDHENMFWYRQDPGLGLRLIYFSYDVKMKEKGDIPEGYSVSREKKERFSLILESASTNQTSMYLCASSFWRESSYEQYFGPGTRLTVT.

This chain connects TRBV27 to TRBJ1-1, with D unclear. CDR3 length: 13 amino acids. The V gene's germline CDR1 is MNHEY and CDR2 SMNVEV (reference sequence). V was shortened by 4 bases and J by 1 base, with 7 bases between the two germline ends. CDR3 region: CASSWRWNTEAFF. Here the CDR3 DNA reads TGTGCCAGCAGTTGGCGGTGGAACACTGAAGCTTTCTTT.